The next 4 T cell receptor beta chains were all read from a single sample in a study of T-cell memory formation after mild COVID-19. TCRdb re-called the 5' RACE reads through MiXCR, storing one row per CDR3 protein. This table holds approximately 570,000 distinct CDR3 sequences, 18% found once. The specimen was PBMCs or a T cell subset sorted from them (not recorded which). Source of these receptors: an adult woman who had mild COVID-19 (a few samples of this study predate the infection). Cell type and time point are not known.

This clonotype was recorded many times. This chain links TRBV20-1 with TRBJ2-3; 13 bases line up with TRBD2. The ends lost 5 bases at V and 7 bases at J; junction bases unmatched: 6. Germline CDR1 reads DFQATT; CDR2 reads SNEGSKA (reference sequence). This CDR3 contains 14 residues. CDR3 coding DNA: TGCAGTGCTGAGATACTAGCGGGAGGGTATACGCAGTATTTT. Protein sequence: CSAEILAGGYTQYF.

The CDR3 nucleotides are TGCAGTGCTAGAGATGGAGGATCAGAGCAGTACTTC. It translates to CSARDGGSEQYF. The chain is built from TRBV20-1 and TRBJ2-7, with a possible D match to TRBD2 (5 bases). The CDR3 is made up of 12 amino acids. CDR1 is DFQATT, CDR2 SNEGSKA, per germline (reference sequence). The V gene lost 0 bases and the J gene lost 7 bases, with 10 bases spanning the gap.

The V call is TRBV6-5, the J call TRBJ2-4; 11 bases match TRBD2. With 0 bases clipped from V and 5 bases from J, the junction kept 3 bases outside the gene matches. The germline V gene encodes CDR1 MNHEY and CDR2 SVGAGI. CDR3 size: 16 residues. In DNA form, the CDR3 reads TGTGCCAGCAGTTACTCGACACTAGCGGGAGAAAACATTCAGTACTTC. Translation: CASSYSTLAGENIQYF.

The chain employs TRBV20-1 and TRBJ2-3, with D maybe TRBD1 (6 bases). Germline CDR1 is DFQATT and CDR2 is SNEGSKA (reference sequence). The CDR3 is 13 residues long. The ends were cut back, 4 bases at V and 6 bases at J, with 14 bases in the middle. The CDR3: CSANRAVVDTQYF. CDR3 coding DNA: TGCAGTGCTAACAGGGCGGTGGTGGATACGCAGTATTTT.